What follows are 5 T cell receptor beta chains derived from one specimen sequenced in a study of Graves' ophthalmopathy and Graves' hyperthyroidism. RNA transcripts yielded amplified TCR beta CDR3 regions. Second-round multiplex PCR came after a first-round RT-PCR that employed HTBI primers. In TCRdb, the multiplex PCR reads were re-called with MiXCR into one record per CDR3 protein. Counted here are under 350,000 distinct CDR3 sequences, 17% occurring once; the ten biggest clones make up roughly 12%. Input material: peripheral blood. The receptor set was obtained from an adult man with Graves' ophthalmopathy.

This clonotype came up a few times. The chain uses TRBV6-1 and TRBJ1-6; D may be TRBD1 (6 bases). Trimming took off 4 bases at V and 6 bases at J, with 13 bases between the two ends. Germline lookup yields CDR1 MNHNS and CDR2 SASEGT. The CDR3 covers 15 residues. The DNA for the CDR3 is TGTGCCAGCAGTGCACAGGGACTAGTTAATTCACCCCTCCACTTT. This codes for CASSAQGLVNSPLHF.

This clonotype was seen ten or more times. The chain is built from TRBV29-1 and TRBJ2-7; 7 positions agree with TRBD1. Losses at the gene ends were 5 bases for V and 0 bases for J; bases not matched to a gene: 10. CDR1 is SQVTM and CDR2 is ANQGSEA in the germline V gene. There are 15 residues in the CDR3. The CDR3 here is CSVQGQVNSSYEQYF. The CDR3 DNA follows: TGCAGCGTTCAAGGACAGGTCAACAGCTCCTACGAGCAGTACTTC.

Many counts were recorded for this clonotype. The CDR3, as DNA: TGTGCCAGTAGTATAGACTCGGGACAGAGCTACGAGCAGTACTTC. Translated: CASSIDSGQSYEQYF. V and J are TRBV19 and TRBJ2-7, with 7 bases identical to TRBD1. Per germline, CDR1 LNHDA and CDR2 SQIVND (reference sequence). With V trimmed by 0 bases and J by 3 bases, 5 bases remained unmatched. CDR3 length: 15 amino acids.

At least ten counts were recorded for this clonotype. CDR3 nucleotides: TGTGCCAGCAGCTACAGTACTGACACCGGGGAGCTGTTTTTT. Protein: CASSYSTDTGELFF. The chain uses TRBV7-2 and TRBJ2-2, with D unresolved. The CDR3 has 14 amino acids. Between the trimmed V and J ends, which lost 4 bases and 3 bases, there was a span of 9 bases. Germline V gene lookup returns CDR1 SGHTA and CDR2 FQGNSA.

There are many counts of this clonotype. The chain couples TRBV24-1 to TRBJ2-4; D unresolved. The CDR3 is made up of 13 amino acids. From germline, CDR1 is KGHDR and CDR2 SFDVKD. V dropped 4 bases and J dropped 4 bases, with 7 bases sitting between them. The CDR3 loop is CATSEPGKNIQYF. In DNA, the CDR3 is TGTGCCACCAGTGAACCCGGGAAAAACATTCAGTACTTC.